A single sample is the source of the 25 T cell receptor beta chains below, sequenced in a study of OX40 agonist ivuxolimab in advanced cancers. Clones were sequenced by immunoSEQ multiplex PCR, and TCRdb holds only the in-frame ones, with some missing. The repertoire holds fewer than 80,000 clones, with around 91% as singletons. Specimen: CD4+ or CD8+ T cells sorted from blood, collected in a trial of the OX40 agonist ivuxolimab. These receptors originate from an adult with an advanced solid tumor such as melanoma, head and neck, liver or kidney cancer.

A word on this clone: Within the sample, other DNA sequences also encode this same CDR3. The chain joins TRBV27 to TRBJ2-7; 7 bases align to TRBD2. There are 12 residues in the CDR3. Per germline, CDR1 MNHEY and CDR2 SMNVEV (reference sequence). Trimming at V came to 4 bases and at J to 4 bases, leaving 1 base not matched to a gene. The CDR3 region is CASSSGGYEQYF. Here the CDR3 DNA reads TGTGCCAGCAGTTCGGGGGGATACGAGCAGTACTTC.

V is TRBV7-9 and J is TRBJ2-1; D ambiguous. CDR3 length: 12 amino acids. V lost 3 bases and J 6 bases, leaving 6 bases between the germline ends. Germline V CDR1 and CDR2: SEHNR, FQNEAQ (reference sequence). Here the CDR3 reads CASSFGSNEQFF. CDR3 nucleotide sequence: TGTGCCAGCAGCTTTGGTAGCAATGAGCAGTTCTTC.

The V and J genes are TRBV7-3 and TRBJ2-5; 7 nucleotides align to TRBD2. Trimming at V came to 5 bases and at J to 3 bases, leaving 6 bases not matched to a gene. This CDR3 has 14 residues. The germline V gene has CDR1 SGHTA and CDR2 FQGTGA. The CDR3 loop reads CASSAMGGKETQYF. CDR3 DNA: TGTGCCAGCAGCGCCATGGGGGGGAAAGAGACCCAGTACTTC.

CDR3 loop: CASSQVGQLGTEAFF. The CDR3 DNA reads TGCGCCAGCAGCCAAGTCGGACAGCTGGGGACTGAAGCTTTCTTT. This sequence joins TRBV4-1 and TRBJ1-1, with a weak D call TRBD1 (6 bases). V lost 1 base to trimming and J lost 5 bases, with 14 bases between them. Germline CDR1 reads MGHRA; CDR2 reads YSYEKL. The CDR3 is 15 residues long.

The chain links TRBV13 to TRBJ2-5, with 8 bases matching TRBD2. The CDR3 loop spans 16 amino acids. Germline assignment: CDR1 PRHDT and CDR2 FYEKMQ (reference sequence). J was trimmed by 3 bases and V by 3 bases; bases with no gene match: 9. The CDR3 loop reads CASSLGRGGRKETQYF. The DNA of the CDR3 is TGTGCCAGCAGCTTGGGTCGGGGGGGGCGGAAAGAGACCCAGTACTTC.

This clone was seen a few times. The CDR3 sequence: CASSQPGQGTDTQYF. CDR3 DNA sequence: TGTGCCAGCAGTCAACCGGGACAGGGCACAGATACGCAGTATTTT. The chain is built from TRBV28 and TRBJ2-3, with 8 bases identical to TRBD1. This CDR3 spans 15 amino acids. CDR1 is MDHEN, CDR2 SYDVKM, per germline. V dropped 5 bases and J dropped 1; count of bases not matched to a gene: 5.

This clone was picked up a small number of times. This sequence joins TRBV19 and TRBJ2-7, with D possibly TRBD1 on 5 matching bases. The CDR3 loop spans 13 amino acids. Germline V gives CDR1 LNHDA, CDR2 SQIVND (reference sequence). Trimming pared 5 bases from V and 3 bases from J, leaving 11 bases between. CDR3 nucleotides: TGTGCCAGTAGTGAACTGGGGCACTACGAGCAGTACTTC. Translating it yields CASSELGHYEQYF.

The chain links TRBV7-3 to TRBJ2-2; 10 positions agree with TRBD2. This CDR3 spans 16 amino acids. CDR1 and CDR2 (germline): SGHTA, FQGTGA. The junction had 5 bases not matched to a gene; V was cut back by 1 base and J by 6 bases. CDR3 DNA sequence: TGTGCCAGCAGCTTAATCAGCGGGAGGGTGTCCGGGGAGCTGTTTTTT. Translation gives CASSLISGRVSGELFF.

For this clone: Other DNA sequences in this specimen translate into the identical CDR3. The genes are TRBV9 and TRBJ1-3; D gene ambiguous. CDR3 length: 11 amino acids. Trimming cost V 2 bases and J 4 bases, with 1 base left between them. Germline CDR1 and CDR2: SGDLS and YYNGEE. The CDR3 DNA sequence: TGTGCCAGCAGCGTGGGAAACACCATATATTTT. Encoded protein: CASSVGNTIYF.

The chain joins TRBV27 to TRBJ2-7; perhaps TRBD1 as D (5 bases). The V gene lost 7 bases and the J gene lost 3 bases, with 13 bases spanning the gap. From germline, CDR1 is MNHEY and CDR2 SMNVEV (reference sequence). CDR3 length: 13 residues. CDR3 in DNA: TGTGCCAGCAAACTCTTGCAGGGCTACGAGCAGTACTTC. Residues: CASKLLQGYEQYF.

This clone was seen just once. The rearrangement uses TRBV19 and TRBJ2-2, with D perhaps given as TRBD1 or TRBD2 (6 bases each). The CDR3 totals 15 residues. V lost 6 bases and J lost 6, with 17 bases in between. Germline-derived CDR1 and CDR2 are LNHDA and SQIVND (reference sequence). For the CDR3, the DNA is TGTGCCAGTAGAACAGGGACTCGGGGGTCCGGGGAGCTGTTTTTT. It encodes CASRTGTRGSGELFF.

The chain couples TRBV5-4 to TRBJ2-3, with D tentatively TRBD2 (6 bases). The CDR3 totals 16 residues. The germline gives CDR1 SGHNT, CDR2 YYREEE (reference sequence). The ends were cut back, 8 bases at V and 8 bases at J, with 27 bases in the middle. The CDR3 coding sequence is TGTGCCAGTTCCCCGCCGCGCAGGGACTTGGAAGGTACGCAGTATTTT. Translation gives CASSPPRRDLEGTQYF. The whole variable domain, remainder taken from reference TRBV5-4 and TRBJ2-3, is ETGVTQSPTHLIKTRGQQVTLRCSSQSGHNTVSWYQQALGQGPQFIFQYYREEENGRGNFPPRFSGLQFPNYSSELNVNALELDDSALYLCASSPPRRDLEGTQYFGPGTRLTVL.

This chain joins TRBV15 and TRBJ1-1, with 7 positions matching TRBD1. Germline V CDR1 and CDR2: LNHNV, YYDKDF (reference sequence). J was trimmed by 4 bases and V by 3 bases; bases with no gene match: 5. CDR3 size: 14 residues. DNA for the CDR3: TGTGCCACCAGCAGCCACAGGGGAGCCACTGAAGCTTTCTTT. Translation: CATSSHRGATEAFF.

The chain joins TRBV25-1 to TRBJ1-2, with TRBD1 as a possible D gene (6 bases). The CDR3 is made up of 14 amino acids. The germline CDR1 and CDR2 sequences are MGHDK and SYGVNS. V shed 3 bases and J shed 4 bases, with 12 bases lying between them. The DNA of the CDR3 is TGTGCCAGCAGTGAGCGCCAGGGGACCTATGGCTACACCTTC. Its translation: CASSERQGTYGYTF.

This clone was seen just once. This chain uses TRBV29-1 with TRBJ1-4, with 9 bases aligning to TRBD1. Germline CDR1 is SQVTM and CDR2 is ANQGSEA. The length of the CDR3 is 15 residues. Trimming cost V 6 bases and J 5 bases; bases outside gene matches: 10. The CDR3 is CSVPGQGGSNEKLFF. CDR3 nucleotide sequence: TGCAGCGTCCCGGGACAGGGTGGAAGCAATGAAAAACTGTTTTTT.

This chain connects TRBV27 to TRBJ2-7, with unresolved D. The CDR3 totals 15 residues. V was pared by 6 bases and J by 0 bases, with 15 bases between. Germline V gene lookup returns CDR1 MNHEY and CDR2 SMNVEV (reference sequence). The CDR3 region has the DNA TGTGCCAGCAGGTCCTCCGTTTTTAGCTCCTACGAGCAGTACTTC. Amino acids: CASRSSVFSSYEQYF.

The V and J genes are TRBV29-1 and TRBJ2-1; 14 nucleotides line up with TRBD2. Trimming at V came to 3 bases and at J to 10 bases, leaving 8 bases not matched to a gene. Looked up from germline, CDR1 is SQVTM and CDR2 is ANQGSEA. CDR3 size: 15 residues. The CDR3 DNA reads as TGCAGCGTTGACTCATGGGGACTAGCGGGAGTCGAGCAGTTCTTC. This translates into CSVDSWGLAGVEQFF.

The J gene is TRBJ2-3, the V gene TRBV7-9; TRBD2 agrees at 9 bases. Per the germline V gene, CDR1 is SEHNR and CDR2 is FQNEAQ (reference sequence). The CDR3 is 14 residues long. V was clipped by 4 bases and J by 1 base; unmatched bases: 0. The CDR3 DNA sequence: TGTGCCAGCAGCTCTAGCGGGGGCACAGATACGCAGTATTTT. It translates to CASSSSGGTDTQYF.

V gene TRBV6-5 combines with J gene TRBJ1-5; D uncertain. Trimming took 0 bases from V and 6 from J, leaving 6 bases between them. This CDR3 region has 13 residues. Germline V gene lookup returns CDR1 MNHEY and CDR2 SVGAGI. CDR3 sequence reads: CASSYSMSQPQHF. Written as DNA, the CDR3 is TGTGCCAGCAGTTACTCTATGAGTCAGCCCCAGCATTTT.

The gene calls are TRBV7-9 and TRBJ2-1; 7 nucleotides line up with TRBD1. The J segment lost 0 bases and the V segment lost 5 bases, leaving 10 bases of the junction unmatched. CDR1 is SEHNR and CDR2 is FQNEAQ in the germline V gene (reference sequence). CDR3 length: 17 residues. This CDR3 is CASSPQGDGSSYNEQFF. CDR3 DNA: TGTGCCAGCAGCCCCCAGGGGGACGGTAGCTCCTACAATGAGCAGTTCTTC.

This clone appeared a single time. The chain couples TRBV11-2 to TRBJ2-7, with D possibly TRBD2 on 5 matching bases. Trimming removed 5 bases at V and 1 base at J, with 18 bases between. The CDR3 has 16 residues. In germline, CDR1 is SGHAT, CDR2 FQNNGV. The chain's CDR3 is CASSPRSAKPSYEQYF. The CDR3, as DNA: TGTGCCAGCAGCCCACGTAGCGCCAAGCCTTCCTACGAGCAGTACTTC.

The J gene is TRBJ2-1, the V gene TRBV7-3; no clear D gene. The CDR3 loop spans 13 amino acids. Germline V CDR1 and CDR2: SGHTA, FQGTGA. Between the trimmed V and J ends, which lost 2 bases and 8 bases, there was a span of 10 bases. The CDR3 DNA sequence: TGTGCCAGCAGCTTATATCTGGCGGATGAGCAGTTCTTC. Translated: CASSLYLADEQFF.

The chain recombines TRBV28 with TRBJ1-2; perhaps TRBD1 as D (5 bases). V gave up 1 base and J gave up 6 bases, with 12 bases separating them. This CDR3 is 14 amino acids long. Germline V lookup: CDR1 MDHEN, CDR2 SYDVKM. CDR3 nucleotide sequence: TGTGCCAGCAGTTTATCGTTCGGGGCGGATGGCTACACCTTC. Its protein is CASSLSFGADGYTF.

This chain links TRBV7-6 with TRBJ2-7; D may match TRBD1 or TRBD2 (6 bases each). V lost 5 bases, J lost 3 bases, and 14 bases lay in between. The germline V gene encodes CDR1 SGHVS and CDR2 FNYEAQ. The CDR3 runs 14 residues. The CDR3 DNA reads TGTGCCAGCAGCCCTTCGGGGGCTGGCTACGAGCAGTACTTC. This gives the protein CASSPSGAGYEQYF.

The chain is built from TRBV27 and TRBJ1-5, with 11 bases identical to TRBD1. In germline, CDR1 is MNHEY, CDR2 SMNVEV (reference sequence). This CDR3 has 14 amino acids. J was trimmed by 5 bases and V by 10 bases; bases with no gene match: 7. The CDR3 DNA is TGTGCCACTGCCGGGGACAGGGGGTATCAGCCCCAGCATTTT. As protein: CATAGDRGYQPQHF.